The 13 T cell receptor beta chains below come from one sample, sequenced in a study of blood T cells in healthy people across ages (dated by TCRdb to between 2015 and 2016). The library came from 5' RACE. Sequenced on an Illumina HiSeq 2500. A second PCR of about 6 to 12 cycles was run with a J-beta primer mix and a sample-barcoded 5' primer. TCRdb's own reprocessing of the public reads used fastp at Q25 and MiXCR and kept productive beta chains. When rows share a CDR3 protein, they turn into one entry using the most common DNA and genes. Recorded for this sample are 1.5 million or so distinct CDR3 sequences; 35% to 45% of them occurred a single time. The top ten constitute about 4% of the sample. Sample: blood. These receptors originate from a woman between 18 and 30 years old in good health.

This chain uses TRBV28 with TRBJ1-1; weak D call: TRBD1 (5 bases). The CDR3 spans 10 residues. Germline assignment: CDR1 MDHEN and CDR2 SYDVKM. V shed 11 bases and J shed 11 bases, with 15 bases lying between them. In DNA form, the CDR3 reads TGTGCCGCCGTCGGGGGAGAGGCTTTCTTT. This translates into CAAVGGEAFF.

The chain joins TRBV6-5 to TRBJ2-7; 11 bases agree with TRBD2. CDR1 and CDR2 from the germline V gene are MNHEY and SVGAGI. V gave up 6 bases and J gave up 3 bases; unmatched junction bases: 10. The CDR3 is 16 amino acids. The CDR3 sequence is CASRPYATSGSYEQYF. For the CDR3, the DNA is TGTGCCAGCAGACCGTATGCTACTAGCGGGAGCTACGAGCAGTACTTC.

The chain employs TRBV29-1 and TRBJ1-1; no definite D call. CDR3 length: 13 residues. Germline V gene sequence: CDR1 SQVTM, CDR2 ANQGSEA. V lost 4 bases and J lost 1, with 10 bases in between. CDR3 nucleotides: TGCAGCGTTGGGGGAGGAACGAACACTGAAGCTTTCTTT. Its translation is CSVGGGTNTEAFF.

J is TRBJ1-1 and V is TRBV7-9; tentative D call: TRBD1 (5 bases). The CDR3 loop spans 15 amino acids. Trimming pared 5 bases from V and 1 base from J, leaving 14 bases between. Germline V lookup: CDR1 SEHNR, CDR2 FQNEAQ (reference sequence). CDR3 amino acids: CASSPPGRGNTEAFF. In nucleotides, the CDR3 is TGTGCCAGCAGCCCCCCGGGAAGGGGGAACACTGAAGCTTTCTTT.

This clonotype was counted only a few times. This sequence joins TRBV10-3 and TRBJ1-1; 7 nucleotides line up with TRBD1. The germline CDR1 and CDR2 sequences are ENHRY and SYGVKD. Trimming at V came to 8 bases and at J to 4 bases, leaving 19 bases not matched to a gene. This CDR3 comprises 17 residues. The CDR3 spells CAIAGTVSRGWVTEAFF. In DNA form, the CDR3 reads TGTGCCATCGCCGGGACAGTATCGCGTGGGTGGGTCACTGAAGCTTTCTTT.

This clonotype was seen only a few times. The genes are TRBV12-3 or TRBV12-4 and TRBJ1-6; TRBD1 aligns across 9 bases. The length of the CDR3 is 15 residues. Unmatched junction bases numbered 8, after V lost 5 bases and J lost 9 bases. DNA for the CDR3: TGTGCCAGCAGTCAAGGGACAGGGAGTAGTTCACCCCTCCACTTT. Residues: CASSQGTGSSSPLHF.

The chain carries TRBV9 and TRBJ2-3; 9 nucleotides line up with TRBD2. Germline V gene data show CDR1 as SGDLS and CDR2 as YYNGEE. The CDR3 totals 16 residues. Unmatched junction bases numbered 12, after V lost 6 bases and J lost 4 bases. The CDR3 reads CASNVDSSGSSDTQYF. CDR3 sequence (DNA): TGTGCCAGCAACGTGGACAGTAGCGGGAGCTCAGATACGCAGTATTTT. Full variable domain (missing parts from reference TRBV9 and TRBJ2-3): DSGVTQTPKHLITATGQRVTLRCSPRSGDLSVYWYQQSLDQGLQFLIQYYNGEERAKGNILERFSAQQFPDLHSELNLSSLELGDSALYFCASNVDSSGSSDTQYFGPGTRLTVL.

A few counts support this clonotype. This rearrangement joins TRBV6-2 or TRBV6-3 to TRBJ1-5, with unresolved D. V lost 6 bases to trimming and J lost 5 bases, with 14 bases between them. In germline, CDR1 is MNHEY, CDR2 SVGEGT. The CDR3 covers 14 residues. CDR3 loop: CASSQPQHHQPQHF. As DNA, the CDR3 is TGTGCCAGCAGCCAACCACAGCACCATCAGCCCCAGCATTTT.

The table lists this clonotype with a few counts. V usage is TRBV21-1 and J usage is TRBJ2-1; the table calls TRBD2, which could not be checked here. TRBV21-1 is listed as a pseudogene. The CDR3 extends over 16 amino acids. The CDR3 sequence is CAGPSHGTSGENEQFF. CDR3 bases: TGTGCCGGGCCCTCGCACGGGACTAGCGGGGAAAATGAGCAGTTCTTC.

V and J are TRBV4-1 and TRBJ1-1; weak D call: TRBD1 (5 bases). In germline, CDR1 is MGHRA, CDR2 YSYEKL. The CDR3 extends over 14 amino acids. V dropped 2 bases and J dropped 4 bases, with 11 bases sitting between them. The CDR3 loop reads CASSQYGGGTEAFF. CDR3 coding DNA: TGCGCCAGCAGCCAATACGGGGGGGGCACTGAAGCTTTCTTT.

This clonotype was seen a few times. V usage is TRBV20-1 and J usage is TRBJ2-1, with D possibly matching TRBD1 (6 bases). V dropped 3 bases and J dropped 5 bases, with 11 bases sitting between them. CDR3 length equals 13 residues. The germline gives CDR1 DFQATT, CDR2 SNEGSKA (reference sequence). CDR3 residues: CSASSGAHNEQFF. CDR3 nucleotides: TGCAGTGCTAGCTCAGGGGCTCACAATGAGCAGTTCTTC.

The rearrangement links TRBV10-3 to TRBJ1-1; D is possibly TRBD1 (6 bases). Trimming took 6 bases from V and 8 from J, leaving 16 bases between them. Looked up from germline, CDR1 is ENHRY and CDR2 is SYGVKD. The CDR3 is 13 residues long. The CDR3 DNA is TGTGCCATCAGATCAGGGGTCGGGGGCGAAGCTTTCTTT. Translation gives CAIRSGVGGEAFF.

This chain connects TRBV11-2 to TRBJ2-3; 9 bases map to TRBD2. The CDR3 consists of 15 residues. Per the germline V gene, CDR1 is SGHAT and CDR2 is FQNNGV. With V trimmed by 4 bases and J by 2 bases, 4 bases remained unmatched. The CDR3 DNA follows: TGTGCCAGCAGCTCCATAGCGGGGGTCACAGATACGCAGTATTTT. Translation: CASSSIAGVTDTQYF.